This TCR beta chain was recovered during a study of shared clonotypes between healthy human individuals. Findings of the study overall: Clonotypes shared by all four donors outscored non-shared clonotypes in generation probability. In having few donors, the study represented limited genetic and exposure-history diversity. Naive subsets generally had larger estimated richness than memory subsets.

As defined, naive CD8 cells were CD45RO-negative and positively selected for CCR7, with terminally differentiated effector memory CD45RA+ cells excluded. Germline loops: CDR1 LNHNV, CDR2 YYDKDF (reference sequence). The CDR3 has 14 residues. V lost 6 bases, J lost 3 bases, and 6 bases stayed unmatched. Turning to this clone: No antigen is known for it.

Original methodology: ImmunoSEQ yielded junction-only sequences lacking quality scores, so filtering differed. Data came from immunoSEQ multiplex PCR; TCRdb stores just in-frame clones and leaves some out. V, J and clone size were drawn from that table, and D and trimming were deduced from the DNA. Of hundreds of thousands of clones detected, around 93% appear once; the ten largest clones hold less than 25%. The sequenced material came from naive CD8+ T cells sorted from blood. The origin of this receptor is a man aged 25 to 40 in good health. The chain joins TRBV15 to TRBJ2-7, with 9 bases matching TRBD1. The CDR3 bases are TGTGCCACCAGTACCGGGACAGGGATCTACGAGCAGTACTTC. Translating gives CATSTGTGIYEQYF.